This paragraph reports one TCR beta chain. Its antigen has not been determined. No much larger clone is present one base from it, and per-base qualities are unavailable. The sample belongs to a study of blood T cell repertoires in COVID-19 (TCRdb year 2020). Context from the whole study: Samples covering the acute and convalescent phases of COVID-19 were provided by collaborators in the United States, Italy and Spain. The samples were drawn from the first 160 participants of the ongoing ImmuneRACE study and from some 1,300 subjects provided by 6 global collaborators. The repertoires were released in a freely available public database meant as a resource for research on the immune response to SARS-CoV-2. HLA class I and class II types, where available, came from metadata supplied by the sample provider rather than from assay-based typing. Subjects who had been exposed to COVID-19, were actively infected with it, or had recovered from it provided the deeply sampled blood TCRbeta repertoires that made up the dataset. The sample metadata nearly always contained a de-identified subject ID, COVID-19 status, age in years and sex. The prospective study material was composed of cDNA or gDNA derived from T cells, B-cell-depleted T cells, or PBMCs. The full study reports these points: The quantity of clinical and demographic metadata differed by source and by participant and was supplied without curation.

TCRbeta CDR3 regions were amplified from genomic DNA by means of the immunoSEQ Assay, a bias-controlled multiplex PCR. The authors processed their data as follows. Within the assay, amplification of reference gene primers was used to estimate how many nucleated cells each sample contained. To quantify the absolute abundance of each unique TCRbeta CDR3 rearrangement, sequence reads were collapsed and filtered. For each sample, productive Simpson clonality was calculated as the square root of Simpson's diversity index across productive rearrangements. Sourced from immuneACCESS, this table was stored by TCRdb with only in-frame sequences that have V and J called. A share of the clones is absent; for the studies checked, an unresolved V gene accounts for under half, and the remainder has no known explanation. V, J and clone size are those of that table, while D and trimming were read from the DNA. A total of under 75,000 clones appear in this sample, about 86% of them only once. Around a sixth of the sample comes from the top ten.

Each collaborating institution followed its own protocols to collect whole blood in K2EDTA tubes. Collaborator samples were shipped for TCRbeta analysis as frozen whole blood, isolated PBMCs, or DNA extracted from either sample type. This receptor was taken from a woman of 80 years or more with active COVID-19. Source material: peripheral blood.

CDR3 region: CASSSNRESGELFF. The DNA sequence reads TGTGCCAGCAGCTCAAACAGGGAATCCGGGGAGCTGTTTTTT. The V and J genes are TRBV5-4 and TRBJ2-2, and possibly TRBD1, on 6 matching bases. The CDR3 measures 14 amino acids from cysteine to phenylalanine. The read is trimmed to its CDR3 DNA, 42 bases read in frame from base 1. The germline ends are 12 bases apart after V is trimmed by 3 bases and J by 6 bases. The germline V gene (reference sequence) supplies CDR1 SGHNT and CDR2 YYREEE.